This T cell receptor beta chain came from a study of blood T cell repertoires in COVID-19. Overall study context: Researchers got acute and convalescent COVID-19 samples from the United States, Italy and Spain.

This CDR3 contains 15 residues. The V gene's germline CDR1 is SGHRS and CDR2 YFSETQ. J gave up 4 bases and V 4 bases, and 11 bases lay outside the gene matches. Some clones are missing from TCRdb's copy, which holds only in-frame ones; the method was immunoSEQ multiplex PCR. Seen here are about 210,000 clones, just under 85% observed once, and the top ten hold approximately 8%. This clonotype was sampled from a woman in her forties or fifties with active or convalescent COVID-19. Sequenced sample: peripheral blood. The V call is TRBV5-1, the J call TRBJ2-7; TRBD2 agrees at 7 bases. CDR3 loop: CASSDDRREGYEQYF. The CDR3 DNA sequence: TGCGCCAGCAGCGATGACCGTAGGGAGGGGTACGAGCAGTACTTC.